This TCR beta chain is from a study of cytomegalovirus exposure and HLA in healthy donors. Broader study findings: Rarity marked most TCR sequences, yet some public TCRs occurred in many donors. As immune exposure information, only CMV serostatus was available. In an earlier analysis, about 87% or about 30%: the productive usage of most TCR beta V segments.

With respect to this clone: Its antigen is not identified.

Both 60 Vbeta primers and 13 Jbeta primers went into the PCR. The table came from immunoSEQ multiplex PCR; TCRdb's copy has only in-frame clones and leaves some out. This repertoire shows fewer than 80,000 clones, 70% to 75% found once; its top ten account for around 5%. All the people who gave samples were healthy bone marrow donors. This clonotype was sampled from a woman aged 25-40 years in good health and CMV-seronegative. The sequenced material came from PBMCs.

The CDR3 nucleotides are TGTGCCAGCAGCCACGGGACAGTACAAGAGACCCAGTACTTC. This sequence encodes CASSHGTVQETQYF. This chain joins TRBV5-4 and TRBJ2-5, with TRBD1 matching over 7 bases. With V trimmed by 4 bases and J by 2 bases, 5 bases remained unmatched. The CDR3 is made up of 14 amino acids. Germline V CDR1 and CDR2: SGHNT, YYREEE (reference sequence).